This is a list of T cell receptor beta chains from one sample in a study of cytomegalovirus exposure and HLA in healthy donors. Here immunoSEQ multiplex PCR was the method, and the copy in TCRdb shows in-frame clones only, minus some. Among roughly 140,000 clones listed, around 90% were seen once. The specimen sequenced was PBMCs. The receptors derive from a woman between 18 and 29 years old in good health and CMV-seropositive. Each CDR3 is given with its conserved first and last residue. Each record gives: V gene, J gene, clone size, D gene, CDR3 protein, CDR3 DNA. The D gene is left open where the match is weak. Not every row has a clone size; where given, it reads once, few, many or a size class.

TRBV30,TRBJ2-1,once,TRBD2,CAWSALSSGEQFF,TGTGCCTGGAGCGCCTTATCTAGCGGTGAGCAGTTCTTC
TRBV19,TRBJ2-1,.,TRBD2,CASSTMGRLAGGSSYNEQFF,TGTGCCAGTAGTACCATGGGTCGACTAGCGGGAGGGAGCTCCTACAATGAGCAGTTCTTC
TRBV15,TRBJ2-6,.,.,CATRETGFSGANVLTF,TGTGCCACCAGGGAGACAGGCTTCTCTGGGGCCAACGTCCTGACTTTC
TRBV9,TRBJ1-4,.,TRBD1,CASSAGQGTNEKLFF,TGTGCCAGCAGCGCCGGACAGGGCACTAATGAAAAACTGTTTTTT
TRBV30,TRBJ2-5,.,TRBD2,CAWRTSGRSETQYF,TGTGCCTGGAGGACTAGCGGGAGGTCGGAGACCCAGTACTTC
TRBV4-2,TRBJ1-5,.,TRBD1,CASSPGQGNQPQHF,TGTGCCAGCAGTCCGGGACAGGGCAATCAGCCCCAGCATTTT
TRBV6-6,TRBJ1-1,.,.,CASSYSTLADNTEAFF,TGTGCCAGCAGTTACTCGACTCTCGCAGATAACACTGAAGCTTTCTTT
TRBV10-3,TRBJ2-1,once,.,CAISDPGHFNNEQFF,TGTGCCATCAGTGATCCGGGACATTTTAACAATGAGCAGTTCTTC
TRBV5-4,TRBJ1-1,.,.,CASSLVGGSAAFF,TGTGCCAGCAGCTTGGTGGGAGGGTCCGCAGCTTTCTTT
TRBV19,TRBJ2-7,.,TRBD2,CASSRRLAGGPGEQYF,TGTGCCAGTAGTCGACGACTAGCGGGAGGGCCGGGGGAGCAGTACTTC
TRBV30,TRBJ2-7,.,.,CAWRDTTGLTDAYEQYF,TGTGCCTGGAGGGATACGACAGGTCTGACAGACGCCTACGAGCAGTACTTC